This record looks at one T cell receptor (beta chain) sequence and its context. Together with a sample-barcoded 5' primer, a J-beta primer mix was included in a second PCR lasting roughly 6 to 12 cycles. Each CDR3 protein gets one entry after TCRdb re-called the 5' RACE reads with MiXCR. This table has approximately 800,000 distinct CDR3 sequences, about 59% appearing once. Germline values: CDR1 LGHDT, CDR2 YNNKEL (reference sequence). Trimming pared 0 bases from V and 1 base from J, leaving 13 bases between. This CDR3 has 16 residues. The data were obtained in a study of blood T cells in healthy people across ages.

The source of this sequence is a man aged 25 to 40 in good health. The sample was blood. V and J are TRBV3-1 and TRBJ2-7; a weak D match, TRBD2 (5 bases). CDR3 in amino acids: CASSQDLASSSYEQYF. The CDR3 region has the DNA TGTGCCAGCAGCCAAGATTTGGCTAGCTCTTCCTACGAGCAGTACTTC.